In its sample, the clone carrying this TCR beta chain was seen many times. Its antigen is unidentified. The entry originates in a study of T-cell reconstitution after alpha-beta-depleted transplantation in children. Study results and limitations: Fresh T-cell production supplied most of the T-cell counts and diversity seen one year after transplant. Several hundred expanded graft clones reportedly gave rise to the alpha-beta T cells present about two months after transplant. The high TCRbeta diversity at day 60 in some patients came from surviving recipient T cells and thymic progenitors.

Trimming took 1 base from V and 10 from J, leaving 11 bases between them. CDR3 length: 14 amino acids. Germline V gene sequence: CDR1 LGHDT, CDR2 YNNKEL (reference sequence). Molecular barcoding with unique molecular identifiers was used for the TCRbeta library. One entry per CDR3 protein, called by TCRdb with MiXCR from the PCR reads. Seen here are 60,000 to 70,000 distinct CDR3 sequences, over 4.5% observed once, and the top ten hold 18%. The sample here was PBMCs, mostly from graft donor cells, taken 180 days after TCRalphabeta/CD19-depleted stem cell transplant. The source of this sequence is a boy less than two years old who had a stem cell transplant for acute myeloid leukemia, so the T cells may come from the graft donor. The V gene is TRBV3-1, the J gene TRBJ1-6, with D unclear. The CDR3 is CASSQVGGESPLHF. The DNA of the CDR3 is TGTGCCAGCAGCCAAGTGGGCGGCGAATCACCCCTCCACTTT.